The rows below give T cell receptor beta chains drawn from one sample of a study of blood T cell repertoires in COVID-19. Data came from immunoSEQ multiplex PCR; TCRdb stores just in-frame clones and leaves some out. The sample has about 290,000 clones; about 89% are singletons. Sequencing used PBMCs or T cells enriched from blood (not recorded which). The receptors shown here come from a woman aged 40 to 49 who had recovered from COVID-19. Both conserved end residues are part of each CDR3. A D gene is named only where the DNA matches it firmly. Only part of the rows carry a size: once, few, many, or a class if the clone is expanded.

j_call clone_size d_call v_call cdr3_length cdr3_nt cdr3_aa
TRBJ1-2 - - TRBV5-6 13 TGTGCCAGCAGCTTGGATACAGTAAATGGCTACACCTTC CASSLDTVNGYTF
TRBJ1-1 - - TRBV2 14 TGTGCCAGCAGTATTTCGACAGCGAACACTGAAGCTTTCTTT CASSISTANTEAFF
TRBJ1-5 - - TRBV25-1 12 TGTGCCAGCAGTGACCCCTCGGGGCCCCAGCATTTT CASSDPSGPQHF
TRBJ2-1 - - TRBV19 15 TGTGCCAGTGACACCCGACAGGAAGGCAACAATGAGCAGTTCTTC CASDTRQEGNNEQFF
TRBJ2-3 - TRBD2 TRBV19 16 TGTGCCAGTAGTAAAGTGCGGGGGGGCCTCACAGATACGCAGTATTTT CASSKVRGGLTDTQYF
TRBJ1-5 - - TRBV7-9 17 TGTGCCAGCAGCTTCCGGGCGAAAGGACTGAACAATCAGCCCCAGCATTTT CASSFRAKGLNNQPQHF
TRBJ1-2 - - TRBV27 14 TGTGCCAGCAGTGCCAGACAGGCTAGTTATGGCTACACCTTC CASSARQASYGYTF
TRBJ1-2 once TRBD1 TRBV10-3 14 TGTGCCATCAGTGTTGACAGGGACGGCTATGGCTACACCTTC CAISVDRDGYGYTF
TRBJ2-3 once - TRBV3-1/TRBV3-2 15 TGTGCCAGCAGCCAAGGTGGGCTCAGCACAGATACGCAGTATTTT CASSQGGLSTDTQYF
TRBJ1-1 once - TRBV6-5 13 TGTGCCAGCACCACCCTCACAGCCACTGAAGCTTTCTTT CASTTLTATEAFF
TRBJ2-7 - TRBD2 TRBV11-1 16 TGTGCCAGCAGCTTAATAGGGACTAGCGTTTCCTACGAGCAGTGCTTC CASSLIGTSVSYEQCF
TRBJ2-3 once - TRBV5-1 15 TGCGCCAGCAGCTCGTCACTAAGGCGCACAGATACGCAGTATTTT CASSSSLRRTDTQYF
TRBJ2-7 once TRBD2 TRBV7-2 14 TGTGCCAGCAGCTTAGTGACTAGCGGCTACGAGCAGTACTTC CASSLVTSGYEQYF
TRBJ1-2 - - TRBV3-1/TRBV3-2 13 TGTGCCAGCAGCCAAGCTGCAGGGGAAGGCTACACCTTC CASSQAAGEGYTF
TRBJ1-2 - - TRBV3-1/TRBV3-2 14 TGTGCCAGCAGCCCGGGACCGGGACATTATGGCTACACCTTC CASSPGPGHYGYTF
TRBJ2-7 - TRBD1 TRBV19 15 TGTGCCAGTAGTAACCGGGACAGACTCTCCTACGAGCAGTACTTC CASSNRDRLSYEQYF
TRBJ1-1 - - TRBV5-1 15 TGCGCCAGCAGCCCGGAACAGGCGGGGATCGGAGAAGCTTTCTTT CASSPEQAGIGEAFF
TRBJ1-2 - - TRBV29-1 12 TGCAGCGTTGGAGTGACACTTTCTCGCTACACCTTC CSVGVTLSRYTF
TRBJ1-6 - - TRBV27 15 TGTGCCAGCGGATTCAATGACAGGCGTGATTCACCCCTCCACTTT CASGFNDRRDSPLHF
TRBJ1-5 - - TRBV5-3 15 TGTGCCAGAAGCTTCCGGGGGGAAAAAGGCCAGCCCCAGCATTTT CARSFRGEKGQPQHF
TRBJ1-2 few - TRBV7-9 15 TGTGCCAGCAGCTTAACCGCGGCCAGTCCCTATGGCTACACCTTC CASSLTAASPYGYTF
TRBJ2-3 - TRBD2 TRBV13 16 TGTGCCAGCAGCTTAGTGGCTAGCGGGAGCACAGATACGCAGTATTTT CASSLVASGSTDTQYF
TRBJ2-1 - - TRBV11-2 17 TGTGCCAGCAGCTTAGATAGGGCTGCGGGGCCCTACAATGAGCAGTTCTTC CASSLDRAAGPYNEQFF
TRBJ2-7 - TRBD1 TRBV18 13 TGTGCCAGCTCAGCGTCACAGGGGGGCGAGCAGTACTTC CASSASQGGEQYF
TRBJ1-2 once TRBD1 TRBV2 13 TGTGCCAGCGGCCAGACAGGGGTACAGGGCTACACCTTC CASGQTGVQGYTF
TRBJ2-7 - TRBD1 TRBV5-6 15 TGTGCCAGCAGCCGAGGGACAGATGCATCGTACGAGCAGTACTTC CASSRGTDASYEQYF
TRBJ1-5 - - TRBV5-1 13 TGCGCCAGCAGCTTCTTTAGCAATCAGCCCCAGCATTTT CASSFFSNQPQHF
TRBJ2-5 - TRBD1 TRBV7-9 13 TGTGCCAGCAGCTTACGGGACAGGGGTACCCAGTACTTC CASSLRDRGTQYF
TRBJ2-7 - TRBD1 TRBV2 14 TGTGCCAGCAGCGGGACAGCCAGCTCCTACGAGCAGTACTTC CASSGTASSYEQYF